This is a list of T cell receptor beta chains from one sample in a study of blood T cell repertoires in COVID-19. Clones were sequenced by immunoSEQ multiplex PCR, and TCRdb holds only the in-frame ones, with some missing. The top ten hold 7% to 9.5% of the sample, which has some 120,000 clones, 82% seen once. Sequencing input: peripheral blood. The source of these receptors is a man between 65 and 80 years old with acute or convalescent COVID-19. CDR3s include the opening cysteine and the closing phenylalanine or tryptophan. A D gene is named only where the DNA matches it firmly. The size field is filled for only some rows; it gives once, few, many or a size class.

D gene	V gene	J gene	clone size	CDR3 protein	CDR3 DNA
TRBD1	TRBV18	TRBJ1-6	-	CASSPQGQGNSPLHF	TGTGCCAGCTCACCACAGGGACAGGGGAATTCACCCCTCCACTTT
-	TRBV6-5	TRBJ1-1	-	CASRRGGMNTEAFF	TGTGCCAGCAGACGGGGGGGCATGAACACTGAAGCTTTCTTT
TRBD1	TRBV19	TRBJ1-4	-	CASKRTGASANEKLFF	TGTGCCAGTAAACGGACAGGGGCTTCAGCTAATGAAAAACTGTTTTTT
-	TRBV5-6	TRBJ1-4	-	CASSLAGVIEEKLFF	TGTGCCAGCAGCTTGGCGGGGGTAATAGAGGAAAAACTGTTTTTT
-	TRBV7-2	TRBJ2-7	-	CASSLGSRKSSYEQYF	TGTGCCAGCAGCTTAGGGTCCCGCAAGAGCTCCTACGAGCAGTACTTC
TRBD1	TRBV27	TRBJ2-7	-	CASSSQGAYEQYF	TGTGCCAGCAGTTCCCAGGGGGCCTACGAGCAGTACTTC
-	TRBV10-3	TRBJ1-1	once	CAISGGGRTEAFF	TGTGCCATCAGTGGCGGGGGGCGGACTGAAGCTTTCTTT
-	TRBV29-1	TRBJ1-1	-	CSVDIEAFF	TGCAGCGTTGACATTGAAGCTTTCTTT
-	TRBV19	TRBJ2-7	once	CASSYDVTGYEQYF	TGTGCCAGTAGTTATGACGTGACGGGATACGAGCAGTACTTC
-	TRBV5-1	TRBJ1-1	-	CASSLAGTPEAFF	TGCGCCAGCAGCTTGGCAGGAACCCCCGAAGCTTTCTTT
-	TRBV6-5	TRBJ1-3	-	CASSWGSSGNTIYF	TGTGCCAGCAGTTGGGGCAGCTCTGGAAACACCATATATTTT
-	TRBV30	TRBJ2-6	-	CAWSGLPSARYSGANVLTF	TGTGCCTGGAGTGGGTTACCCTCCGCGCGGTACTCTGGGGCCAACGTCCTGACTTTC
-	TRBV7-9	TRBJ2-7	-	CASSSRARGIGQYF	TGTGCCAGCAGCTCCCGGGCCAGGGGCATAGGGCAGTACTTC
-	TRBV19	TRBJ1-2	-	CASSIGTGSIYGYTF	TGTGCCAGTAGTATCGGAACAGGGTCTATCTATGGCTACACCTTC
-	TRBV3-1/TRBV3-2	TRBJ2-5	once	CASSQVGQQRATQYF	TGTGCCAGCAGCCAAGTAGGACAGCAGCGCGCCACCCAGTACTTC
TRBD1	TRBV3-1/TRBV3-2	TRBJ2-2	-	CASSHGDRAGELFF	TGTGCCAGCAGCCATGGAGACAGGGCCGGGGAGCTGTTTTTT
-	TRBV19	TRBJ1-1	-	CASSMKQNTEAFF	TGTGCCAGTAGTATGAAACAGAACACTGAAGCTTTCTTT
-	TRBV12-3/TRBV12-4	TRBJ1-1	-	CASILAYGTEAFF	TGTGCCAGCATCCTAGCCTACGGAACTGAAGCTTTCTTT
-	TRBV19	TRBJ1-5	-	CASSIRGGREGQPQHF	TGTGCCAGTAGTATTCGCGGGGGCAGGGAGGGTCAGCCCCAGCATTTT
-	TRBV5-1	TRBJ2-2	-	CASSSLVSGGGELFF	TGCGCCAGCAGCTCCCTTGTATCCGGAGGCGGGGAGCTGTTTTTT
-	TRBV30	TRBJ1-4	-	CAWSVAAGTTNEKLFF	TGTGCCTGGAGTGTGGCGGCAGGGACAACTAATGAAAAACTGTTTTTT
-	TRBV28	TRBJ2-4	-	CASSFTRRQTAKNIQYF	TGTGCCAGCAGTTTCACTAGGAGGCAGACTGCCAAAAACATTCAGTACTTC
TRBD2	TRBV5-1	TRBJ2-5	-	CASSYSGGAMETQYF	TGCGCCAGCAGCTACAGCGGGGGGGCCATGGAGACCCAGTACTTC
-	TRBV7-9	TRBJ1-2	-	CASSGGTGNYGYTF	TGTGCCAGCAGCGGAGGGACGGGCAACTATGGCTACACCTTC
TRBD2	TRBV9	TRBJ2-5	-	CASSVGGWGLAGSYQETQYF	TGTGCCAGCAGCGTAGGAGGTTGGGGTCTAGCGGGATCGTACCAAGAGACCCAGTACTTC
-	TRBV5-1	TRBJ2-7	few	CASKEEYEQYF	TGCGCCAGCAAAGAAGAGTACGAGCAGTACTTC
TRBD1	TRBV5-1	TRBJ1-2	few	CASSPTRGQDYGYTF	TGCGCCAGCAGCCCGACGCGAGGACAGGACTATGGCTACACCTTC
-	TRBV12-3/TRBV12-4	TRBJ1-5	once	CASSFLGQPQHF	TGTGCCAGCAGTTTTCTCGGGCAGCCCCAGCATTTT
-	TRBV7-9	TRBJ1-4	-	CASSSSGTRSEKLFF	TGTGCCAGCAGCTCCTCAGGGACACGGAGCGAAAAACTGTTTTTT
TRBD2	TRBV11-2	TRBJ2-1	-	CASTLGHLAGVNEQFF	TGTGCCAGCACCTTAGGCCATCTAGCGGGGGTCAATGAGCAGTTCTTC
TRBD1	TRBV19	TRBJ1-6	-	CASKISGQSYSPLHF	TGTGCCAGTAAGATTTCGGGACAGAGCTATTCACCCCTCCACTTT
TRBD2	TRBV7-3	TRBJ2-1	-	CASSLSGSTSYNEQFF	TGTGCCAGCAGCCTTAGCGGGAGCACCTCCTACAATGAGCAGTTCTTC
-	TRBV15	TRBJ1-1	-	CATSRSRQYTEAFF	TGTGCCACCAGCAGGTCCAGGCAATACACTGAAGCTTTCTTT
-	TRBV30	TRBJ1-6	-	CAWSSDSENSPLHF	TGTGCCTGGAGTTCGGACAGCGAGAATTCACCCCTCCACTTT
TRBD2	TRBV11-3	TRBJ2-3	-	CASSLDGPSGSGQYF	TGTGCCAGCAGCTTAGATGGGCCTAGCGGGAGTGGGCAGTATTTT